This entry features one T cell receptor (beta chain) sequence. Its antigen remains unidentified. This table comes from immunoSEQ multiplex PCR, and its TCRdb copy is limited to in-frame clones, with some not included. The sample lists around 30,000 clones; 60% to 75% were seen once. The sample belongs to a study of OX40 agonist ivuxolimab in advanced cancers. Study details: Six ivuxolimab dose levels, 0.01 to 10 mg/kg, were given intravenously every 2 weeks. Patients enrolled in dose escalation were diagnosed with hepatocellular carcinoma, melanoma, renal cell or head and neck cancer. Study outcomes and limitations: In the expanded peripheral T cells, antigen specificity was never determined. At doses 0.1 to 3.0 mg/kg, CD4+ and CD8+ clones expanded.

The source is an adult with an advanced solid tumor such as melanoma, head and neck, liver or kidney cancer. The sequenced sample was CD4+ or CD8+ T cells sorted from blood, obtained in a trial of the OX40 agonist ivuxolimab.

The CDR3 here is CASSYRSPLPLHF. CDR3 nucleotides: TGTGCCAGCAGTTATCGCAGTCCCTTACCCCTCCACTTT. The chain carries TRBV27 and TRBJ1-6; D is ambiguous. The CDR3 contains 13 residues. Trimming took off 4 bases at V and 12 bases at J, with 13 bases between the two ends. The V gene's germline CDR1 is MNHEY and CDR2 SMNVEV (reference sequence).